The source of this TCR beta chain is a study of Ad26.COV2.S vaccination and SARS-CoV-2 variants. Study at large: Donor got 5x10^10 or 1x10^11 viral particles of Ad26.COV2.S. Regarding the study as a whole: Spike-specific TCR breadth was greater after Ad26.COV2.S than placebo. Spike-specific CD8+ and CD4+ T cell responses reportedly showed substantial breadth after vaccination.

About this clone: Its antigen remains unknown.

CDR3 size: 15 residues. Germline values: CDR1 MNHEY, CDR2 SVGEGT. V was pared by 6 bases and J by 0 bases, with 12 bases between. The data were produced by immunoSEQ multiplex PCR, yet TCRdb's version contains in-frame clones alone and is incomplete. Found here are 200,000 to 250,000 clones, approximately 88% of them singletons; the top ten hold about 10%. Treatment meaning: roughly 19 received Ad26.COV2.S at low or high dose, single or two shots; 5 received placebo; per-sample allocation not given. Samples came from day 63 after the first vaccine or placebo injection. A Boston donor was an adult aged 18-55 years.

This sequence originates from a person aged 18-65 years who received the Ad26.COV2.S COVID-19 vaccine or a placebo. The sequenced sample was peripheral blood, obtained in a trial of Ad26.COV2.S vaccine versus placebo. The chain recombines TRBV6-2 or TRBV6-3 with TRBJ1-3; D perhaps matches TRBD1 (5 bases). The CDR3 DNA reads TGTGCCAGCAGCCGCGGGACGGTCTCTGGAAACACCATATATTTT. Encoded protein: CASSRGTVSGNTIYF.